The 16 T cell receptor beta chains reported below all come from one sample, sequenced in a study of cytomegalovirus exposure and HLA in healthy donors. The PCR had 60 Vbeta and 13 Jbeta primers. TCRdb's copy holds only in-frame clones and misses some; the assay was immunoSEQ multiplex PCR. Among 200,000 to 250,000 clones listed, about 80% were seen once. The specimen sequenced was PBMCs. These receptors were obtained from a girl aged 5 to 17 in good health and CMV-seronegative.

This chain connects TRBV7-2 to TRBJ1-6; D is uncertain. The V gene lost 1 base and the J gene lost 0 bases, with 10 bases spanning the gap. This CDR3 has 17 amino acids. Per the germline V gene, CDR1 is SGHTA and CDR2 is FQGNSA. The chain's CDR3 is CASSLVRDSSYNSPLHF. The CDR3 bases are TGTGCCAGCAGCTTAGTTCGAGATTCCTCCTATAATTCACCCCTCCACTTT. The full variable domain, in which reference TRBV7-2 and TRBJ1-6 provide the parts outside the CDR3, is GAGVSQSPSNKVTEKGKDVELRCDPISGHTALYWYRQSLGQGLEFLIYFQGNSAPDKSGLPSDRFSAERTGGSVSTLTIQRTQQEDSAVYLCASSLVRDSSYNSPLHFGNGTRLTVT.

V gene TRBV5-4 combines with J gene TRBJ1-2, with TRBD1 matching 8 bases. The CDR3 loop spans 13 amino acids. The germline CDR1 and CDR2 sequences are SGHNT and YYREEE (reference sequence). Trimming at V came to 4 bases and at J to 4 bases, leaving 3 bases not matched to a gene. The CDR3 nucleotides read TGTGCCAGCAGCCCTCAGGGGGCCTATGGCTACACCTTC. Encoded protein: CASSPQGAYGYTF.

The V call is TRBV18, the J call TRBJ2-2; TRBD2 matches 11 bases. Germline V gives CDR1 KGHSH, CDR2 LQKENI. The CDR3 has 15 residues. The ends lost 6 bases at V and 3 bases at J; junction bases unmatched: 3. DNA of the CDR3: TGTGCCAGCTCCCCGGGACTAGCGGACACCGGGGAGCTGTTTTTT. Protein sequence: CASSPGLADTGELFF.

In this sample, this clone turned up a few times. The CDR3 sequence: CAWSVSEQVLHF. In DNA form, the CDR3 reads TGTGCCTGGAGTGTATCGGAACAGGTCCTGCATTTT. The chain employs TRBV30 and TRBJ1-5, with D possibly matching TRBD1 (5 bases). CDR3 length equals 12 residues. The germline CDR1 and CDR2 sequences are GTSNPN and SVGIG (reference sequence). V was cut by 0 bases and J by 15 bases, with 15 bases left in between.

This rearrangement joins TRBV4-2 to TRBJ1-5; 8 nucleotides agree with TRBD1. J lost 6 bases, V lost 6 bases, and 7 bases had no gene match. Germline CDR1 reads LGHNA; CDR2 reads YNFKEQ. The CDR3 covers 14 residues. The CDR3 loop is CASSQDRASQPQHF. The DNA for the CDR3 is TGTGCCAGCAGTCAGGACAGGGCTAGTCAGCCCCAGCATTTT.

The chain links TRBV28 to TRBJ1-4, with a weak D call TRBD1 (6 bases). V lost 6 bases to trimming and J lost 5 bases, with 19 bases between them. The CDR3 is 16 residues long. Germline V gene data show CDR1 as MDHEN and CDR2 as SYDVKM. In DNA form, the CDR3 reads TGTGCCAGCAGCCCGTCGTCGAGGACAGTAAATGAAAAACTGTTTTTT. As protein: CASSPSSRTVNEKLFF.

This clone was detected only a few times. The CDR3 loop is CASSWGQGMNTEAFF. CDR3 nucleotides: TGCGCCAGCAGCTGGGGACAGGGAATGAACACTGAAGCTTTCTTT. This chain connects TRBV5-1 to TRBJ1-1, with 9 nucleotides matching TRBD1. The germline V gene has CDR1 SGHRS and CDR2 YFSETQ. CDR3 size: 15 residues. Trimming at V came to 3 bases and at J to 0 bases, leaving 3 bases not matched to a gene.

This clone was recorded only once. The chain is built from TRBV6-6 and TRBJ2-5, with a tentative D call TRBD2 (5 bases). Trimming stripped 7 bases from V and 4 bases from J, with 10 bases between. The germline V gene has CDR1 MNHNY and CDR2 SVGAGI (reference sequence). This CDR3 comprises 12 residues. The CDR3 DNA follows: TGTGCCAGCACCAGCGGCTTAGAGACCCAGTACTTC. It specifies CASTSGLETQYF.

This rearrangement joins TRBV7-3 to TRBJ2-3; D remains ambiguous. The CDR3 runs to 13 residues. V lost 3 bases to trimming and J lost 2 bases, with 6 bases between them. Germline CDR1 SGHTA, CDR2 FQGTGA. CDR3 sequence reads: CASSFGHTDTQYF. As DNA, the CDR3 is TGTGCCAGCAGCTTTGGGCACACAGATACGCAGTATTTT.

This chain uses TRBV30 with TRBJ1-2, with 7 bases matching TRBD1. Germline assignment: CDR1 GTSNPN and CDR2 SVGIG (reference sequence). The junction had 9 bases not matched to a gene; V was cut back by 7 bases and J by 4 bases. The CDR3 is 13 amino acids. CDR3 residues: CAFALQGTYGYTF. The CDR3 bases are TGTGCCTTCGCGTTACAGGGGACCTATGGCTACACCTTC. Variable domain in full (rest from reference TRBV30 and TRBJ1-2): SQTIHQWPATLVQPVGSPLSLECTVEGTSNPNLYWYRQAAGRGLQLLFYSVGIGQISSEVPQNLSASRPQDRQFILSSKKLLLSDSGFYLCAFALQGTYGYTFGSGTRLTVV.

The rearrangement uses TRBV5-6 and TRBJ1-5; 8 bases align to TRBD1. The junction had 5 bases not matched to a gene; V was cut back by 0 bases and J by 6 bases. Germline V gene sequence: CDR1 SGHDT, CDR2 YYEEEE. This CDR3 is 15 amino acids long. CDR3 DNA: TGTGCCAGCAGCTTGGGACAGGGGATCGGTCAGCCCCAGCATTTT. Its protein product is CASSLGQGIGQPQHF.

This chain uses TRBV29-1 with TRBJ2-1, with TRBD2 matching over 8 bases. The CDR3 length is 14 residues. Germline CDR1 reads SQVTM; CDR2 reads ANQGSEA. Unmatched junction bases numbered 9, after V lost 7 bases and J lost 4 bases. CDR3 residues: CSAQLSGKYNEQFF. The CDR3 DNA sequence: TGCAGCGCGCAGCTTAGCGGGAAATACAATGAGCAGTTCTTC.

The genes are TRBV7-2 and TRBJ2-7; TRBD1 is a possible D gene (5 bases). The CDR3 loop spans 15 amino acids. Germline CDR1 and CDR2: SGHTA and FQGNSA. Between the trimmed V and J ends, which lost 0 bases and 7 bases, there was a span of 16 bases. The CDR3 loop is CASSLAGQGRWEQYF. The CDR3 nucleotides are TGTGCCAGCAGCTTAGCCGGCCAGGGAAGATGGGAGCAGTACTTC. The full variable domain, in which reference TRBV7-2 and TRBJ2-7 provide the parts outside the CDR3, is GAGVSQSPSNKVTEKGKDVELRCDPISGHTALYWYRQSLGQGLEFLIYFQGNSAPDKSGLPSDRFSAERTGGSVSTLTIQRTQQEDSAVYLCASSLAGQGRWEQYFGPGTRLTVT.

This rearrangement joins TRBV5-1 to TRBJ2-5, with 8 bases identical to TRBD2. The CDR3 runs 15 residues. V gave up 0 bases and J gave up 1 base; unmatched junction bases: 2. Germline CDR1 and CDR2: SGHRS and YFSETQ. CDR3 coding DNA: TGCGCCAGCAGCTTGGACGGGAGGGGCCAAGAGACCCAGTACTTC. This sequence encodes CASSLDGRGQETQYF.

The rearrangement joins TRBV19 to TRBJ2-1, with D perhaps TRBD2 (5 bases). The germline CDR1 and CDR2 sequences are LNHDA and SQIVND (reference sequence). The CDR3 is made up of 12 amino acids. V lost 7 bases, J lost 7 bases, and 11 bases lay in between. CDR3 nucleotide sequence: TGTGCCAGTAACGGAAGGAGGAATGAGCAGTTCTTC. Its protein is CASNGRRNEQFF.

The chain couples TRBV29-1 to TRBJ1-2, with 9 bases lining up with TRBD1. The CDR3 has 14 amino acids. V was pared by 7 bases and J by 4 bases, with 10 bases of the junction left unmatched. In germline, CDR1 is SQVTM, CDR2 ANQGSEA. The CDR3 nucleotides are TGCAGCGCTACCGGGACAGGGTACGGCTATGGCTACACCTTC. Amino acids: CSATGTGYGYGYTF.